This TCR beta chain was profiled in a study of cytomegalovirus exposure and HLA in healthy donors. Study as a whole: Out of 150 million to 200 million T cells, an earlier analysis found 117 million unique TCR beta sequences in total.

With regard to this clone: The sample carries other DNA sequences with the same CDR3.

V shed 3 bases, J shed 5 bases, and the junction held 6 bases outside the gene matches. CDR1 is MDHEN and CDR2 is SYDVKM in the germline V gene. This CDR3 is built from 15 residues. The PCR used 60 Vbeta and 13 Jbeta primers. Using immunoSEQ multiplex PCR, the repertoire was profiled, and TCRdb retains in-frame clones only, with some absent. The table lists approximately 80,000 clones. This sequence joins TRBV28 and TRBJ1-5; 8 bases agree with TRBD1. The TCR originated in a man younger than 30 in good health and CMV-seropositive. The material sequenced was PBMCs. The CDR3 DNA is TGTGCCAGCAGTTTTGCAGGGGGCGACCATCAGCCCCAGCATTTT. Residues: CASSFAGGDHQPQHF. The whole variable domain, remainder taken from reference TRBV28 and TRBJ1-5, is DVKVTQSSRYLVKRTGEKVFLECVQDMDHENMFWYRQDPGLGLRLIYFSYDVKMKEKGDIPEGYSVSREKKERFSLILESASTNQTSMYLCASSFAGGDHQPQHFGDGTRLSIL.